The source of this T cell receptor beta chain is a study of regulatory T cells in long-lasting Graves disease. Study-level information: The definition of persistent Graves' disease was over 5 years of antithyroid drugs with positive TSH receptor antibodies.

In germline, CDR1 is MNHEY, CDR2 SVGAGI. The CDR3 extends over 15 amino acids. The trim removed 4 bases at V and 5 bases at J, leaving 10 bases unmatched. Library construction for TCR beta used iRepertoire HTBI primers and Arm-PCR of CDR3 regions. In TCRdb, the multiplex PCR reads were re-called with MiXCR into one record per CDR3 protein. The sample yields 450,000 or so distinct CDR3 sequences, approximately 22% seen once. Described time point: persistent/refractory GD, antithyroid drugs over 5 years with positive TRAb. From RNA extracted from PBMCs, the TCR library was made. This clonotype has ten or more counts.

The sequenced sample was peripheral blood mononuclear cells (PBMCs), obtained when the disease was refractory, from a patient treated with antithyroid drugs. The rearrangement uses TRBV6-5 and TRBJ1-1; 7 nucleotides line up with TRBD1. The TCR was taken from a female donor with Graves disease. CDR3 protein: CASSSRGSGKTEAFF. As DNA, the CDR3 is TGTGCCAGCAGTTCCAGGGGGTCCGGTAAGACTGAAGCTTTCTTT.